This is a list of T cell receptor beta chains from one sample in a study of stem cell transplantation in POMP-related autoinflammatory disease. This table comes from immunoSEQ multiplex PCR, and its TCRdb copy is limited to in-frame clones, with some not included. The sample lists some 33,000 clones, approximately 86% occurring once. Sample: CD4+ T cells from PBMCs, taken before stem cell transplantation. All receptors come from a human donor with POMP-related autoinflammation and immune dysregulation (PRAID). CDR3s leave out the opening cysteine and the closing phenylalanine or tryptophan. The D gene is left open where the match is weak.

TRBJ2-2 | NA | TRBV2 | ARMTGNTGELF
TRBJ1-3 | NA | TRBV5-1 | ASSLEGSGNTIY
TRBJ2-4 | NA | TRBV11-2 | ASSLSGQQAKNIQY
TRBJ1-1 | NA | TRBV6-6 | ASSYSQSRGEAF
TRBJ2-7 | TRBD1 | TRBV28 | ASSLTGGEYEQY
TRBJ1-6 | NA | TRBV4-1 | ASSPTGLVSSPLH
TRBJ1-1 | NA | TRBV6-1 | ASRIQLMNTEAF
TRBJ1-1 | NA | TRBV20-1 | SAKGHLAAF
TRBJ2-3 | NA | TRBV5-6 | ASSPRPGSDTQY
TRBJ2-7 | TRBD2 | TRBV5-4 | ASSLGTSSEQY
TRBJ2-7 | NA | TRBV6-5 | ASSYNYEQY
TRBJ1-5 | NA | TRBV4-2 | ASSQGRNQPQH
TRBJ1-6 | TRBD1 | TRBV7-9 | ASSHLADRENSPLH
TRBJ2-5 | TRBD1 | TRBV19 | ASSFGQGRGETQY
TRBJ2-7 | NA | TRBV5-1 | ASSLEAFSYEQY
TRBJ1-2 | NA | TRBV11-1 | ASSLRRFSVVEANYGYT
TRBJ1-2 | TRBD1 | TRBV5-1 | ASSLRVTGQGYGYT
TRBJ1-2 | NA | TRBV7-8 | ASSLRSGSTAFYGYT
TRBJ2-5 | NA | TRBV29-1 | SVRGRVQETQY
TRBJ1-1 | TRBD1 | TRBV29-1 | SVEGTGGENTEAF
TRBJ2-5 | NA | TRBV7-3 | ASSLTNKDHPN
TRBJ2-7 | NA | TRBV20-1 | SARGDDEQY
TRBJ2-3 | TRBD2 | TRBV6-6 | ASSYATSGGDTQY
TRBJ1-4 | NA | TRBV11-2 | ASSLVKGVGEKLF
TRBJ1-2 | NA | TRBV28 | ASSLRGNYGYT
TRBJ1-5 | TRBD1 | TRBV4-2 | ASSQVGQTGRNSNQPQH
TRBJ2-7 | TRBD1 | TRBV10-3 | AISGTGGAGEQY
TRBJ2-5 | NA | TRBV5-4 | ASTKLGIGQETQY
TRBJ2-3 | NA | TRBV5-1 | ASSPAGQGGTDTQY
TRBJ2-3 | TRBD1 | TRBV19 | ASSPTGVTDTQY
TRBJ2-7 | NA | TRBV6-1 | ASSERTSEQY
TRBJ1-1 | TRBD1 | TRBV19 | ASSIGQGGTEAF
TRBJ2-7 | TRBD1 | TRBV5-6 | ASSLPGQTYEQY
TRBJ2-1 | NA | TRBV9 | ASSVADEQF
TRBJ2-3 | TRBD2 | TRBV5-1 | ASSRPSGGAEDTQY
TRBJ2-7 | NA | TRBV28 | ASSYSGPYEQY
TRBJ1-1 | NA | TRBV7-3 | ASSPQTGRNTEAF
TRBJ2-5 | NA | TRBV2 | ASRRDLRQTQY
TRBJ2-1 | TRBD2 | TRBV19 | ASSPYSGSVYNEQF
TRBJ1-5 | TRBD1 | TRBV30 | AWSVRGTGSNQPQH
TRBJ2-1 | NA | TRBV19 | ASSMREEQF
TRBJ1-2 | TRBD1 | TRBV27 | ASSPHRDRGIVHGYT
TRBJ2-5 | NA | TRBV5-1 | ASSKPGYQETQY
TRBJ2-3 | NA | TRBV2 | ASSEVLPGTDTQY
TRBJ2-5 | TRBD1 | TRBV27 | ASSPDRGRGETQY
TRBJ1-3 | NA | TRBV30 | AWSRGALSGNTIY
TRBJ2-3 | NA | TRBV9 | ASSAGTITDTQY
TRBJ1-1 | TRBD1 | TRBV29-1 | SVWDRGGSTEAF
TRBJ1-2 | TRBD1 | TRBV30 | AWSVQGANGYT
TRBJ2-1 | TRBD2 | TRBV6-5 | ASSWTSGREENEQF
TRBJ1-5 | NA | TRBV27 | ARTDRNQPQH
TRBJ1-1 | TRBD1 | TRBV5-1 | ASSAYRGLGTEAF
TRBJ1-1 | NA | TRBV6-1 | ASSWDGSMNTEAF
TRBJ2-2 | TRBD1 | TRBV9 | ASSVGTGPTGELF